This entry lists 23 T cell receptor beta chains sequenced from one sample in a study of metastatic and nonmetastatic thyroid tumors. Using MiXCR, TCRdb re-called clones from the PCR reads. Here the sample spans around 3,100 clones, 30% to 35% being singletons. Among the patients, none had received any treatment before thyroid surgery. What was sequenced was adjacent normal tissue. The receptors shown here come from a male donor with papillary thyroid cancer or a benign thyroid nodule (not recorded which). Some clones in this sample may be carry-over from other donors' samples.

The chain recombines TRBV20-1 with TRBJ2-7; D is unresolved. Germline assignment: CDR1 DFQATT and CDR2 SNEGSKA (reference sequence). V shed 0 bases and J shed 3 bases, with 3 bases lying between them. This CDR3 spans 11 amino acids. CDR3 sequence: CSAREGYEQYF. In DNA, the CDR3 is TGCAGTGCTAGAGAGGGCTACGAGCAGTACTTC.

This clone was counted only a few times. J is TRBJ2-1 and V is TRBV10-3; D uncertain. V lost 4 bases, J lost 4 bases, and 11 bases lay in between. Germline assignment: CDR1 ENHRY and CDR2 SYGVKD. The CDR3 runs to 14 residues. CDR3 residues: CAISVGRYYNEQFF. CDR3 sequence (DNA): TGTGCCATCAGTGTAGGTCGGTATTACAATGAGCAGTTCTTC.

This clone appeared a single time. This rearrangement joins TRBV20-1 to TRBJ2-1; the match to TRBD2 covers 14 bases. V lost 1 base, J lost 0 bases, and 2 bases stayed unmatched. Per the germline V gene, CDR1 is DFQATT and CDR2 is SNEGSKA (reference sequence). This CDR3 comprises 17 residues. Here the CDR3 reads CSARGLAGGPSYNEQFF. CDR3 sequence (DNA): TGCAGTGCTAGAGGACTAGCGGGAGGGCCCTCCTACAATGAGCAGTTCTTC.

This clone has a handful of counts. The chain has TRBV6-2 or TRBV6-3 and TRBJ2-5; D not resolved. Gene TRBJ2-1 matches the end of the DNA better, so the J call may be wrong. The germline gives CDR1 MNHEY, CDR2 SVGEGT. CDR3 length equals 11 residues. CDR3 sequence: CASSYQYEQFF. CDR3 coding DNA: TGTGCCAGCAGTTACCAATACGAGCAGTTCTTC.

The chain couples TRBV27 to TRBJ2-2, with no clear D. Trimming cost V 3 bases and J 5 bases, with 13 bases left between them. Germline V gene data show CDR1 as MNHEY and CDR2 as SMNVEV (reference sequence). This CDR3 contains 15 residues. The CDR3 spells CASSLGSLGTGELFF. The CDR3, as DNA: TGTGCCAGCAGTTTGGGCAGCTTAGGGACCGGGGAGCTGTTTTTT.

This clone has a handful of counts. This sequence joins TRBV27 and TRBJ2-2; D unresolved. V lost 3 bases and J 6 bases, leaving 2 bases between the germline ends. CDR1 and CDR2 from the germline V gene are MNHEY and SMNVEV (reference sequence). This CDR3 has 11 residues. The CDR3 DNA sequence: TGTGCCAGCAGTTTGTCCGGGGAGCTGTTTTTT. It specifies CASSLSGELFF.

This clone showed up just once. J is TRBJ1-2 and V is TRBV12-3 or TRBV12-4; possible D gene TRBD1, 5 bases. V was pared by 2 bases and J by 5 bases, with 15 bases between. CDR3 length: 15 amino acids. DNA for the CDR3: TGTGCCAGCAGTTTACGGCGCGACAGCGTGTATGGCTACACCTTC. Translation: CASSLRRDSVYGYTF.

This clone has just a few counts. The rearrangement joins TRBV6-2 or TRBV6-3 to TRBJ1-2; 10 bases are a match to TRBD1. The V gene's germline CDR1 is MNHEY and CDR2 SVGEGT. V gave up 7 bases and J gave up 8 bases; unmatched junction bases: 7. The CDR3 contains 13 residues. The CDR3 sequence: CASNPGTGVGYTF. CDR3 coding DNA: TGTGCCAGCAACCCCGGGACAGGGGTCGGCTACACCTTC.

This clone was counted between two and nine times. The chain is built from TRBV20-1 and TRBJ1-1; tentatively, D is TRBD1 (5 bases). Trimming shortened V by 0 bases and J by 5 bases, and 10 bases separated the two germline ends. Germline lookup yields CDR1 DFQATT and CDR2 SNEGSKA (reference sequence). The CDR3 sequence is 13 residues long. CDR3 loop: CSARDRALTEAFF. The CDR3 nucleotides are TGCAGTGCTAGAGACAGGGCCTTAACTGAAGCTTTCTTT.

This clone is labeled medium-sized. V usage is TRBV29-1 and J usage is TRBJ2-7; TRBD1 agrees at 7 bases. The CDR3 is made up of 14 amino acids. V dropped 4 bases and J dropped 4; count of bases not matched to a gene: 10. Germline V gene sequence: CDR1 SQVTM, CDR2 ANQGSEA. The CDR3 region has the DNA TGCAGCGTTGTTTCCTCGGGACAGTTTTACGAGCAGTACTTC. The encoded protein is CSVVSSGQFYEQYF.

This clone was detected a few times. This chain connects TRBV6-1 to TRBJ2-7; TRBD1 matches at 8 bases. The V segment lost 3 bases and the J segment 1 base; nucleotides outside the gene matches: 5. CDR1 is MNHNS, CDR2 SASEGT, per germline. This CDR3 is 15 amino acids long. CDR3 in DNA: TGTGCCAGCAGTGATCCGGGACAGGAATCCTACGAGCAGTACTTC. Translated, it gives CASSDPGQESYEQYF.

DNA for the CDR3: TGTGCCAGCACCTACTCCTGGGGGGCCGGGGAGCTGTTTTTT. Protein product: CASTYSWGAGELFF. This rearrangement joins TRBV11-2 to TRBJ2-2; D possibly corresponds to TRBD2 (6 bases). The germline CDR1 and CDR2 sequences are SGHAT and FQNNGV. The CDR3 consists of 14 residues. With 7 bases removed from V and 6 bases from J, the gap between germline ends came to 15 bases.

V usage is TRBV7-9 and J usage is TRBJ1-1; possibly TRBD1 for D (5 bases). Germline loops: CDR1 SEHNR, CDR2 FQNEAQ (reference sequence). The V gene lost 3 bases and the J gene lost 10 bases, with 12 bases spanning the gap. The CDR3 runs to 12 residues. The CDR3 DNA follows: TGTGCCAGCAGCTTCAGGGAAGCAAGAGCTTTCTTT. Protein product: CASSFREARAFF.

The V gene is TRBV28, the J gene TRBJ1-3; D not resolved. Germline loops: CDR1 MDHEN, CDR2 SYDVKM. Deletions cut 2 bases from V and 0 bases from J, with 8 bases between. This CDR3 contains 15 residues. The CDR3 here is CASSLGVFSGNTIYF. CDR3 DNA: TGTGCCAGCAGTTTAGGGGTCTTCTCTGGAAACACCATATATTTT.

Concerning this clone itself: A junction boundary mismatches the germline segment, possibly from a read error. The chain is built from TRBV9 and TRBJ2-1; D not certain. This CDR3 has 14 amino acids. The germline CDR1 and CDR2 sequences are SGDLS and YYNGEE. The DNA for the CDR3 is TGTGCCAACAGCGTAGAACCTCCGGTGGATGAGCAGTTCTTC. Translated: CANSVEPPVDEQFF.

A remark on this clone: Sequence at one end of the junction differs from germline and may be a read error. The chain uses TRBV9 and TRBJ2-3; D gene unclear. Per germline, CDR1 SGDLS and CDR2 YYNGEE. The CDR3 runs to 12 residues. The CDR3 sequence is CASSVEDLTQYF. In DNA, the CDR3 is TGCGCCAGCAGCGTAGAGGACCTAACGCAGTATTTT. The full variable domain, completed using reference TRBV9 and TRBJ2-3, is DSGVTQTPKHLITATGQRVTLRCSPRSGDLSVYWYQQSLDQGLQFLIQYYNGEERAKGNILERFSAQQFPDLHSELNLSSLELGDSALYFCASSVEDLTQYFGPGTRLTVL.

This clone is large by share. The CDR3 spells CASSPPRSYNEQFF. The CDR3 bases are TGTGCCAGCAGTCCGCCCCGATCCTACAATGAGCAGTTCTTC. The genes are TRBV6-2 or TRBV6-3 and TRBJ2-1; no reliable D call. The germline V and J ends were trimmed by 5 bases and 1 base, with 9 bases remaining between them. Germline assignment: CDR1 MNHEY and CDR2 SVGEGT. The CDR3 has 14 amino acids.

This CDR3 reads CSAQGEMRTYEQYF. CDR3 in DNA: TGCAGTGCCCAGGGGGAGATGAGAACCTACGAGCAGTACTTC. The chain has TRBV20-1 and TRBJ2-7; 7 positions match TRBD1. The CDR3 runs 14 residues. V shed 6 bases, J shed 2 bases, and the junction held 10 bases outside the gene matches. Germline V CDR1 and CDR2: DFQATT, SNEGSKA (reference sequence).

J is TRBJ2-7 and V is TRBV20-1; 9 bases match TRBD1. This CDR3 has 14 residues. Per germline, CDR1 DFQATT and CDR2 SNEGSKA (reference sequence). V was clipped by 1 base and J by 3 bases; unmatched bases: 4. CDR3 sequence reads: CSARAPGQGYEQYF. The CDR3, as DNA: TGCAGTGCTAGAGCCCCGGGACAGGGCTACGAGCAGTACTTC.

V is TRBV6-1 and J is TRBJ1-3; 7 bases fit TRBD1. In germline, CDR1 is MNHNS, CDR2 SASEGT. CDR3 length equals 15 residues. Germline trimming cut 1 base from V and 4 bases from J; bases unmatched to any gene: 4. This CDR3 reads CASSEETGAGNTIYF. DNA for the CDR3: TGTGCCAGCAGTGAAGAAACAGGGGCAGGAAACACCATATATTTT.

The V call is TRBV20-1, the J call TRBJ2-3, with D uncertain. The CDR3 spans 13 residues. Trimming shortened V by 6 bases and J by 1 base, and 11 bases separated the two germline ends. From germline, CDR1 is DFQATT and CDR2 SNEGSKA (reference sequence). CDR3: CSARQDGTDTQYF. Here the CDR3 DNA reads TGCAGTGCCAGACAAGATGGCACAGATACGCAGTATTTT.

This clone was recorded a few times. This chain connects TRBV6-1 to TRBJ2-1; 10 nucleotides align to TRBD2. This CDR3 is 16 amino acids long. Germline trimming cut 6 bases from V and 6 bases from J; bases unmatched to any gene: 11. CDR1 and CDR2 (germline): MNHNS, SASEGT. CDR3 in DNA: TGTGCCAGCAGAGACTGGACTAGCGGAATCCCCAATGAGCAGTTCTTC. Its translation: CASRDWTSGIPNEQFF.

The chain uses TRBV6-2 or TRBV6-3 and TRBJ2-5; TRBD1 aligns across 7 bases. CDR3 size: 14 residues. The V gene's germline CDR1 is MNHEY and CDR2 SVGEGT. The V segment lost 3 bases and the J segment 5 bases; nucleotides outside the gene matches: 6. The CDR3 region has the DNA TGTGCCAGCAGTTATAGTAGGGGGCTTGAGACCCAGTACTTC. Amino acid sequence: CASSYSRGLETQYF.